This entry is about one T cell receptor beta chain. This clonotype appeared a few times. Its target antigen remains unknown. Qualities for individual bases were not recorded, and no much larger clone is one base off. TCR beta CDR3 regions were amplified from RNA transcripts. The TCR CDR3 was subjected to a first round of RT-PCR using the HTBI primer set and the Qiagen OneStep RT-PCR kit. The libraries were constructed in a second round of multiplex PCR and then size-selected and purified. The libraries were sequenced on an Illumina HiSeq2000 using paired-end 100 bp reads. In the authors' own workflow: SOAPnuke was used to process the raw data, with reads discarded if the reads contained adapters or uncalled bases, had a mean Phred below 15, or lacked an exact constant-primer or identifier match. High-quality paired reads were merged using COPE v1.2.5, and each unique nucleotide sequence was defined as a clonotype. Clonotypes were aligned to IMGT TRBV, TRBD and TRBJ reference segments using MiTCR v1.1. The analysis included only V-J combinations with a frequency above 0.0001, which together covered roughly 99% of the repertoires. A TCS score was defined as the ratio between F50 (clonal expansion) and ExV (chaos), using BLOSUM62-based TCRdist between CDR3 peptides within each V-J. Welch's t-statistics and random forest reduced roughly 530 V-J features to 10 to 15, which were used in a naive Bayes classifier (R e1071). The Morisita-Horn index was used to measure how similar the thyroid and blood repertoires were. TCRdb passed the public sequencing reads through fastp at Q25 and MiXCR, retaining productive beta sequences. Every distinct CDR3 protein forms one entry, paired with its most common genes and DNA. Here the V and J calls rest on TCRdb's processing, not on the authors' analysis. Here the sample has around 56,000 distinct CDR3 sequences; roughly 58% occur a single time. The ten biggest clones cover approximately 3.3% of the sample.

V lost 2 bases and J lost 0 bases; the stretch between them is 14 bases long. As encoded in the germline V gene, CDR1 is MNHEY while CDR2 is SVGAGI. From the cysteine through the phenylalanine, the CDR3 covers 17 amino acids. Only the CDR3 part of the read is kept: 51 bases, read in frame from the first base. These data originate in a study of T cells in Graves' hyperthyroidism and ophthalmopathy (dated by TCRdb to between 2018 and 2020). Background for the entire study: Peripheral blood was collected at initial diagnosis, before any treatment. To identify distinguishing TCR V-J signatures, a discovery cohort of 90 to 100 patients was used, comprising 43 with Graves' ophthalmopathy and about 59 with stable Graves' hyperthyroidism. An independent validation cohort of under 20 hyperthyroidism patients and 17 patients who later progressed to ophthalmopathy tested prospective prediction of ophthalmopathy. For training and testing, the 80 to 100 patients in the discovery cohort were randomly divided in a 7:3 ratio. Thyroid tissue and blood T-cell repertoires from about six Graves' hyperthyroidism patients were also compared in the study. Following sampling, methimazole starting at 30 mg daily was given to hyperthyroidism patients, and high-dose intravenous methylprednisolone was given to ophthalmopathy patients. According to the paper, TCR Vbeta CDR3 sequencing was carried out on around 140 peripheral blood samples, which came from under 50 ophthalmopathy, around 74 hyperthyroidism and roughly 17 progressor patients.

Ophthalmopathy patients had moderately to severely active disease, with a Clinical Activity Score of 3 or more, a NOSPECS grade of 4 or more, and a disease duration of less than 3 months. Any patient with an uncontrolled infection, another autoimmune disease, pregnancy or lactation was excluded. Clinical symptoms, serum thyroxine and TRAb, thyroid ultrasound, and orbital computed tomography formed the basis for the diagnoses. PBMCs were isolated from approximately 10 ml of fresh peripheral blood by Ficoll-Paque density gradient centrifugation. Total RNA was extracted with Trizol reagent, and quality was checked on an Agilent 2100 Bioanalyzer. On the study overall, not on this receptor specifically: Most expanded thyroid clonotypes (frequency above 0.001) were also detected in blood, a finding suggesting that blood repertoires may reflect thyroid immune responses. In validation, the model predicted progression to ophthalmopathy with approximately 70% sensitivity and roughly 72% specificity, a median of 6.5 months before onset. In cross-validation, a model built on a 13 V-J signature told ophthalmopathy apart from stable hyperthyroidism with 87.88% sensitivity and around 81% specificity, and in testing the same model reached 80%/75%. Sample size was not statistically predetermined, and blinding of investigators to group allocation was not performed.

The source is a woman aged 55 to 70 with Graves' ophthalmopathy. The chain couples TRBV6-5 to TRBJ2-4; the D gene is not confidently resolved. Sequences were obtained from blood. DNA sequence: TGTGCCAGCAGTTACAGCGAGCCGAGACTAGCCAAAAACATTCAGTACTTC. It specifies CASSYSEPRLAKNIQYF.